This T cell receptor beta chain appears in the sequencing data of a study of cytomegalovirus exposure and HLA in healthy donors. Study conclusions and caveats: The classifier, whose performance was assessed in both the original and validation cohorts, reportedly diagnosed cytomegalovirus status with high specificity and sensitivity. The study listed approximately 160 cytomegalovirus-associated TCR beta chains.

The CDR3 is 13 residues long. The V gene's germline CDR1 is MDHEN and CDR2 SYDVKM. V dropped 6 bases and J dropped 2 bases, with 11 bases sitting between them. PCR primers comprised 60 Vbeta and 13 Jbeta primers. Using immunoSEQ multiplex PCR, the repertoire was profiled, and TCRdb retains in-frame clones only, with some absent. Of about 140,000 clones listed, approximately 80% are singletons. On this clone itself: Its antigen remains unknown.

The sample consisted of PBMCs. The clonotype was recovered from a male donor in good health and CMV-seropositive. The rearrangement joins TRBV28 to TRBJ2-7; tentatively, D is TRBD1 (5 bases). In DNA, the CDR3 is TGTGCCAGCAGCACGACAGTCCCCTACGAGCAGTACTTC. This encodes CASSTTVPYEQYF.